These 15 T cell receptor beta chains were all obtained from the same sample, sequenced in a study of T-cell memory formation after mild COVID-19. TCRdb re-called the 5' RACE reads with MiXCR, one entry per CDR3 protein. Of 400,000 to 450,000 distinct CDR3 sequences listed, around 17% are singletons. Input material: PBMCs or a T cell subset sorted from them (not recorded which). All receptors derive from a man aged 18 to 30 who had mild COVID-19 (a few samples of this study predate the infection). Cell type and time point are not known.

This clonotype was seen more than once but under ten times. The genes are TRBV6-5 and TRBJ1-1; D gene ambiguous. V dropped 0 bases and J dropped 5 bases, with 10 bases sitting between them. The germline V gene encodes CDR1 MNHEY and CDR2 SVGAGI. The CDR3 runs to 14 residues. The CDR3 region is CASSYSNGRTEAFF. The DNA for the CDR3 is TGTGCCAGCAGTTACTCGAATGGAAGAACTGAAGCTTTCTTT.

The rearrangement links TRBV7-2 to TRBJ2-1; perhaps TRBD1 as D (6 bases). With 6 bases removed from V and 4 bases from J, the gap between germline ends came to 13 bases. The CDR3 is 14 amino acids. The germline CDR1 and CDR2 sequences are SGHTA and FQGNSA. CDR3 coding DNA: TGTGCCAGCAGTTCGGACAGTAGATACAATGAGCAGTTCTTC. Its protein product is CASSSDSRYNEQFF.

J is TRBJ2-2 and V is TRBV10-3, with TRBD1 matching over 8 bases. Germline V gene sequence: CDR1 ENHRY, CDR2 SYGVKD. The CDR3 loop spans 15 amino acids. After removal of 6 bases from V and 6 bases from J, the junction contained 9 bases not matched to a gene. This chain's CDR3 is CAIRDWTGMAGELFF. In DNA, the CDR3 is TGTGCCATCAGGGACTGGACAGGGATGGCCGGGGAGCTGTTTTTT.

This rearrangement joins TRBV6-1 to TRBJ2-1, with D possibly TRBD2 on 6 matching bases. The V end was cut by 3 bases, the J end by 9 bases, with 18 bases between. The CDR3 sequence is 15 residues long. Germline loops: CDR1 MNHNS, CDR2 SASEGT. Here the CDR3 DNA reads TGTGCCAGCAGTGAGGGGGAGGCAGGCCGGAGTGAGCAGTTCTTC. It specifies CASSEGEAGRSEQFF.

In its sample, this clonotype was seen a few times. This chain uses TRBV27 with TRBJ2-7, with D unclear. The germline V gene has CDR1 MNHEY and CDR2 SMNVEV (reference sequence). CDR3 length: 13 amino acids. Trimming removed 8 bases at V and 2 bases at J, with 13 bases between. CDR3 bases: TGTGCCAGCTCACCCACTGAGACCTACGAGCAGTACTTC. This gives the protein CASSPTETYEQYF.

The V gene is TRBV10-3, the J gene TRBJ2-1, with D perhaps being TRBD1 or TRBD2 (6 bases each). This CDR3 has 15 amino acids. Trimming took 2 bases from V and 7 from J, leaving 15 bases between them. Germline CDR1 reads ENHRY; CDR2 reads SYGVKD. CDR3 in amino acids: CAISERGLGGNEQFF. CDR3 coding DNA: TGTGCCATCAGTGAGCGGGGGCTTGGGGGGAATGAGCAGTTCTTC.

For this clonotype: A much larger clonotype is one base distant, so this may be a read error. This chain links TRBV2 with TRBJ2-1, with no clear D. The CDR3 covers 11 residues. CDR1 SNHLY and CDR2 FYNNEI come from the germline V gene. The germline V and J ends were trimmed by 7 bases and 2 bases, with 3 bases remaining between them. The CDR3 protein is CASTTYNEQFF. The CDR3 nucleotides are TGTGCCAGCACCACCTACAATGAGCAGTTCTTC.

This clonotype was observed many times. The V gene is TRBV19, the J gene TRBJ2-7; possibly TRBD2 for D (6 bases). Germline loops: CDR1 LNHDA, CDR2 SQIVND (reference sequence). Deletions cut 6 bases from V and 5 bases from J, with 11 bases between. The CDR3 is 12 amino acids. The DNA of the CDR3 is TGTGCCAGTAGCCGCGGGATGGACGAGCAGTACTTC. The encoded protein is CASSRGMDEQYF.

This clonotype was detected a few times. This CDR3 reads CASSYSAGGNTEAFF. As DNA, the CDR3 is TGTGCCAGCAGTTACTCGGCAGGGGGAAACACTGAAGCTTTCTTT. The V gene is TRBV6-5, the J gene TRBJ1-1, with 7 bases matching TRBD1. This CDR3 contains 15 residues. V shed 0 bases, J shed 2 bases, and the junction held 3 bases outside the gene matches. The germline V gene has CDR1 MNHEY and CDR2 SVGAGI.

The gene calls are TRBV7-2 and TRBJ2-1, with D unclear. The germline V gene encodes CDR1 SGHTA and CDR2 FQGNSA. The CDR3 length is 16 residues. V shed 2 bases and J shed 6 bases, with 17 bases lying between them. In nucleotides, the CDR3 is TGTGCCAGCAGCTTATACTCCGGCTTGTCGATCAATGAGCAGTTCTTC. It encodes CASSLYSGLSINEQFF.

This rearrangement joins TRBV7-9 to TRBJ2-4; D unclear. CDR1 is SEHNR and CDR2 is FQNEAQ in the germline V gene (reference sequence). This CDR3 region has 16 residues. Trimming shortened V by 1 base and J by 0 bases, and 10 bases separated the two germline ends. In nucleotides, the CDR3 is TGTGCCAGCAGCTTAGGAGCAGGTTTAGCCAAAAACATTCAGTACTTC. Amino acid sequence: CASSLGAGLAKNIQYF.

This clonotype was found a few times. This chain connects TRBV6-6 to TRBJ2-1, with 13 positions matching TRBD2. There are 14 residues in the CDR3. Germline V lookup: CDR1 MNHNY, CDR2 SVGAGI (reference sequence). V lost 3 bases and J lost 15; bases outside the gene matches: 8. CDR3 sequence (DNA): TGTGCCAGCAGTTATGTGACTAGCGGGGGGCTTTGGTTCTTC. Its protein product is CASSYVTSGGLWFF.

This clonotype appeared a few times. For the CDR3, the DNA is TGTGCCAGCAGCTCGAATTCCTTTACGGGGAGCTCCTACAATGAGCAGTTCTTC. The encoded protein is CASSSNSFTGSSYNEQFF. The chain couples TRBV7-2 to TRBJ2-1, with D possibly being TRBD2 (5 bases). Germline CDR1 is SGHTA and CDR2 is FQGNSA. The length of the CDR3 is 18 residues. V was trimmed by 4 bases and J by 0 bases, leaving 19 bases between them.

The CDR3 region has the DNA TGTGCCAGCGGCCAGACTGAGACCCAGTACTTC. Amino acid sequence: CASGQTETQYF. The chain combines TRBV6-1 with TRBJ2-5; D is unclear. Trimming removed 8 bases at V and 5 bases at J, with 9 bases between. Germline V CDR1 and CDR2: MNHNS, SASEGT. The CDR3 extends over 11 amino acids.

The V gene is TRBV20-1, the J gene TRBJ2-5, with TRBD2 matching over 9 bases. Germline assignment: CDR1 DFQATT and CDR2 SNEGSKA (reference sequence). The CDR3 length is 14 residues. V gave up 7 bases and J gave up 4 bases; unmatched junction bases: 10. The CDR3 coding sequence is TGCAGTGGATCGGTAGCGGGGGTAGGAGAGACCCAGTACTTC. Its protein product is CSGSVAGVGETQYF.